Described below is a single T cell receptor (beta chain) sequence and its context. Produced via immunoSEQ multiplex PCR; TCRdb's table is partial and in-frame only. The sample has tens of thousands of clones, about four fifths seen once. These data belong to a study of chemoradiotherapy in HPV16-positive cancers. The germline V gene has CDR1 MNHNS and CDR2 SASEGT. Trimming pared 2 bases from V and 2 bases from J, leaving 8 bases between. This CDR3 contains 14 residues. This clonotype was obtained from a human donor with HPV-associated anogenital cancer. The specimen was blood, collected from a patient who underwent chemoradiotherapy. The chain employs TRBV6-1 and TRBJ2-3, with D uncertain. CDR3 bases: TGTGCCAGCAGTGAAATTCCGACCACAGATACGCAGTATTTT. It yields the protein CASSEIPTTDTQYF.